The entry that follows covers one T cell receptor beta chain sequence. As handled by the study authors: The assay estimated nucleated cells by amplifying reference gene primers. Clones were sequenced by immunoSEQ multiplex PCR, and TCRdb holds only the in-frame ones, with some missing. V and J calls and clone size are as listed in that table; D and trimming were resolved from the DNA. Of about 48,000 clones in the sample, 75% to 95% were seen once. V lost 5 bases, J lost 0 bases, and 17 bases stayed unmatched. The CDR3 has 19 residues. The germline V gene has CDR1 MNHEY and CDR2 SMNVEV (reference sequence). This entry comes from a study of blood T cell repertoires in COVID-19. Study in general: Donors in the United States, Italy and Spain gave samples during acute or convalescent COVID-19. T cells, B-cell-depleted T cells, or PBMCs supplied cDNA or gDNA.

The TCR sequence derives from a man aged 65 to 79 with acute or convalescent COVID-19. The V call is TRBV27, the J call TRBJ2-3; TRBD1 agrees at 7 bases. The material sequenced was peripheral blood. DNA of the CDR3: TGTGCCAGCAGTCGCCTCCTGGTGGGGACAGTGACTAGCACAGATACGCAGTATTTT. Encoded protein: CASSRLLVGTVTSTDTQYF.